This TCR beta chain was obtained from a study of cytomegalovirus exposure and HLA in healthy donors. Remarks on this clone: Other DNA sequences in this specimen translate into the identical CDR3.

Primers: 60 Vbeta forward and 13 Jbeta reverse. Here immunoSEQ multiplex PCR was the method, and the copy in TCRdb shows in-frame clones only, minus some. The repertoire consists of 100,000 to 120,000 clones, with 67% occurring once and the leading ten covering about 8.3%. CDR1 and CDR2 from the germline V gene are MDHEN and SYDVKM. CDR3 size: 12 residues. With 2 bases removed from V and 3 bases from J, the gap between germline ends came to 2 bases. Material for sequencing was PBMCs. This chain connects TRBV28 to TRBJ1-5; D remains ambiguous. This TCR was recovered from a man between 18 and 35 years old in good health and CMV-seropositive. In nucleotides, the CDR3 is TGTGCCAGCAGTTTACTCAATCAGCCCCAGCATTTT. Its translation is CASSLLNQPQHF.